The source of this T cell receptor (beta chain) is a study of molecular identifiers for immune sequencing clone quantification. Library preparation followed earlier protocols using designated TCR primers. MiXCR was run by TCRdb on the PCR reads, yielding one entry per CDR3 protein. The table includes around 460,000 distinct CDR3 sequences, about 20% detected once. This clonotype has a count of ten or more. Its cognate antigen is unknown. V dropped 2 bases and J dropped 0 bases, with 12 bases sitting between them. CDR1 is GTSNPN, CDR2 SVGIG, per germline (reference sequence). The CDR3 is made up of 15 amino acids. The study, taken as a whole, reports: Identical TCR molecules that share a barcode could lead to an underestimation of highly expanded clone sizes.

Naive CD8 libraries came from around 20,000 to 1,000,000 sorted cells with 10%, 30% or 50% RNA. The V call is TRBV30, the J call TRBJ2-3; D remains unclear. The clonotype originates from a human donor in good health. Some libraries in this study had Jurkat cell RNA spiked in. The sequenced material came from naive CD8+ T cells from blood, with Jurkat cell RNA spiked in. The subset denotes: FACS-sorted CD8+CD4-CCR7+CD45RA+ naive T cells. This CDR3 is CAWSIVGRSTDTQYF. DNA of the CDR3: TGTGCCTGGAGTATCGTCGGTAGGAGCACAGATACGCAGTATTTT.